The 27 T cell receptor beta chains below were found in one sample sequenced in a study of radiotherapy plus CTLA-4 blockade in lung cancer. Sequencing used immunoSEQ multiplex PCR; TCRdb keeps in-frame clones, though not all of them. The table records more than 100,000 clones, just under 90% of them present only once. Sequences were derived from peripheral blood, sampled from a patient treated with radiotherapy plus ipilimumab. These receptor sequences come from a human donor with non-small cell lung cancer that progressed on radiotherapy plus ipilimumab.

The rearrangement links TRBV7-3 to TRBJ2-5, with D possibly TRBD2 on 5 matching bases. V shed 0 bases and J shed 5 bases, with 7 bases lying between them. Germline loops: CDR1 SGHTA, CDR2 FQGTGA. The CDR3 covers 13 residues. CDR3: CASSLTAEETQYF. The DNA for the CDR3 is TGTGCCAGCAGCTTAACAGCGGAGGAGACCCAGTACTTC.

Details on this clone: Within the sample, other DNA sequences also encode this same CDR3. The chain couples TRBV14 to TRBJ2-3, with 10 positions matching TRBD2. V was pared by 6 bases and J by 4 bases, with 4 bases of the junction left unmatched. The germline gives CDR1 SGHDN, CDR2 FVKESK. The length of the CDR3 is 14 residues. Here the CDR3 DNA reads TGTGCCAGCAGTAAAGCGGGAGGGGCAGATACGCAGTATTTT. This encodes CASSKAGGADTQYF. The complete variable domain, with remaining parts taken from reference TRBV14 and TRBJ2-3, reads EAGVTQFPSHSVIEKGQTVTLRCDPISGHDNLYWYRRVMGKEIKFLLHFVKESKQDESGMPNNRFLAERTGGTYSTLKVQPAELEDSGVYFCASSKAGGADTQYFGPGTRLTVL.

V and J are TRBV11-1 and TRBJ2-3; 12 nucleotides align to TRBD2. The V gene's germline CDR1 is SGHAT and CDR2 FQDESV (reference sequence). The CDR3 totals 19 residues. J lost 2 bases, V lost 3 bases, and 12 bases had no gene match. CDR3 sequence: CASSFPASGRGTDTDTQYF. In DNA, the CDR3 is TGTGCCAGCAGCTTCCCCGCTAGCGGGAGGGGTACCGACACAGATACGCAGTATTTT.

This clone was recorded only once. The V gene is TRBV30, the J gene TRBJ2-7; 9 bases align to TRBD2. V gave up 0 bases and J gave up 7 bases; unmatched junction bases: 13. CDR1 is GTSNPN, CDR2 SVGIG, per germline (reference sequence). The CDR3 sequence is 16 residues long. DNA for the CDR3: TGTGCCTGGAGTGTACGGTTTTTCGCGGGAGGGGGGGAGCAGTACTTC. The encoded protein is CAWSVRFFAGGGEQYF. Variable domain in full (rest from reference TRBV30 and TRBJ2-7): SQTIHQWPATLVQPVGSPLSLECTVEGTSNPNLYWYRQAAGRGLQLLFYSVGIGQISSEVPQNLSASRPQDRQFILSSKKLLLSDSGFYLCAWSVRFFAGGGEQYFGPGTRLTVT.

The CDR3 coding sequence is TGTGCCACCAGCAGGCAGACAGGGGCGGACCAGCCCCAGCATTTT. Amino acid sequence: CATSRQTGADQPQHF. V gene TRBV15 combines with J gene TRBJ1-5; 8 nucleotides align to TRBD1. Trimming cost V 3 bases and J 7 bases; bases outside gene matches: 8. CDR3 length equals 15 residues. Germline CDR1 and CDR2: LNHNV and YYDKDF (reference sequence).

The gene calls are TRBV6-1 and TRBJ1-5, with D possibly being TRBD1 (6 bases). Germline-derived CDR1 and CDR2 are MNHNS and SASEGT. Trimming shortened V by 7 bases and J by 3 bases, and 16 bases separated the two germline ends. CDR3 length equals 15 residues. The chain's CDR3 is CASIDRRTSNQPQHF. As DNA, the CDR3 is TGTGCCAGCATTGACAGGAGAACTTCCAATCAGCCCCAGCATTTT.

This clone was detected only once. The chain is built from TRBV4-1 and TRBJ2-5, with D possibly called TRBD1 or TRBD2 (5 bases each). CDR1 is MGHRA and CDR2 is YSYEKL in the germline V gene. V was trimmed by 4 bases and J by 5 bases, leaving 17 bases between them. This CDR3 contains 15 residues. In DNA form, the CDR3 reads TGCGCCAGCAGCCCACACGGTTTATGGGGGGAGACCCAGTACTTC. Translation: CASSPHGLWGETQYF.

A single count supports this clone. The chain employs TRBV10-3 and TRBJ1-5; D perhaps matches TRBD1 (6 bases). The CDR3 spans 14 residues. Trimming shortened V by 3 bases and J by 4 bases, and 10 bases separated the two germline ends. Looked up from germline, CDR1 is ENHRY and CDR2 is SYGVKD. The CDR3 loop reads CAISDSDRNQPQHF. CDR3 DNA: TGTGCCATCAGTGATTCGGACAGAAATCAGCCCCAGCATTTT.

Only a few counts were recorded for this clone. Here the CDR3 DNA reads TGCGCCAGCAGCTTGGGGACTAGCGGGGAGACCCAGTACTTC. Residues: CASSLGTSGETQYF. The chain is built from TRBV5-1 and TRBJ2-5, with TRBD2 matching 11 bases. CDR3 size: 14 residues. Germline trimming cut 0 bases from V and 5 bases from J; bases unmatched to any gene: 0. Looked up from germline, CDR1 is SGHRS and CDR2 is YFSETQ.

This chain connects TRBV2 to TRBJ2-2; TRBD2 agrees at 9 bases. Trimming removed 10 bases from V and 4 bases from J; junction bases left unmatched: 7. Germline loops: CDR1 SNHLY, CDR2 FYNNEI. This CDR3 is 14 amino acids long. In DNA form, the CDR3 reads TGTGCCACCCGACTAGCGGCCGCCACCGGGGAGCTGTTTTTT. It specifies CATRLAAATGELFF.

The V gene is TRBV4-1, the J gene TRBJ2-3; D is ambiguous. The ends were cut back, 3 bases at V and 4 bases at J, with 5 bases in the middle. In germline, CDR1 is MGHRA, CDR2 YSYEKL. The CDR3 sequence is 12 residues long. CDR3 nucleotides: TGCGCCAGCAGCCAGTTCCCAGATACGCAGTATTTT. This gives the protein CASSQFPDTQYF.

The chain is built from TRBV7-9 and TRBJ1-3; weak D call: TRBD1 (5 bases). Trimming pared 5 bases from V and 8 bases from J, leaving 19 bases between. Germline V gene sequence: CDR1 SEHNR, CDR2 FQNEAQ (reference sequence). The CDR3 loop spans 15 amino acids. The chain's CDR3 is CASSAGLLTVDTIYF. CDR3 bases: TGTGCCAGCAGCGCGGGACTCCTGACGGTAGACACCATATATTTT.

The CDR3 loop reads CASSIQGAMTEAFF. The CDR3 nucleotides read TGCGCCAGCAGCATCCAGGGGGCGATGACTGAAGCTTTCTTT. The chain couples TRBV5-1 to TRBJ1-1, with 8 bases fitting TRBD1. Germline-derived CDR1 and CDR2 are SGHRS and YFSETQ. Losses at the gene ends were 4 bases for V and 5 bases for J; bases not matched to a gene: 7. The CDR3 has 14 residues.

This chain uses TRBV6-6 with TRBJ2-4; 11 bases are a match to TRBD2. From germline, CDR1 is MNHNY and CDR2 SVGAGI (reference sequence). Trimming took 6 bases from V and 2 from J; bases not matched to a gene: 6. The CDR3 is 16 amino acids. CDR3 in DNA: TGTGCCAGCAGGGTAGCGGGAGGGCCCTCCAAAAACATTCAGTACTTC. Protein sequence: CASRVAGGPSKNIQYF.

The chain couples TRBV5-1 to TRBJ2-1; D is ambiguous. Germline V CDR1 and CDR2: SGHRS, YFSETQ. The CDR3 sequence is 15 residues long. Between the trimmed V and J ends, which lost 6 bases and 0 bases, there was a span of 13 bases. DNA of the CDR3: TGCGCCAGCAATTACGGCCTGAGCTCCTACAATGAGCAGTTCTTC. It codes for CASNYGLSSYNEQFF.

The rearrangement uses TRBV18 and TRBJ1-1, with D possibly matching TRBD1 (5 bases). The CDR3 contains 14 residues. The germline CDR1 and CDR2 sequences are KGHSH and LQKENI. V was cut by 3 bases and J by 3 bases, with 11 bases left in between. CDR3 nucleotides: TGTGCCAGCTCACCCGGGACGGAGGACACTGAAGCTTTCTTT. Translation: CASSPGTEDTEAFF.

This clone was counted a single time. The V gene is TRBV29-1, the J gene TRBJ1-3; D gene ambiguous. Trimming shortened V by 6 bases and J by 2 bases, and 11 bases separated the two germline ends. The CDR3 has 13 residues. From germline, CDR1 is SQVTM and CDR2 ANQGSEA. Written as DNA, the CDR3 is TGCAGCGTGGGCGCCTCACCTGGAAACACCATATATTTT. This sequence encodes CSVGASPGNTIYF.

The CDR3 region is CASISPGAANEQFF. The DNA of the CDR3 is TGTGCCAGCATTTCACCCGGGGCCGCTAATGAGCAGTTCTTC. The chain combines TRBV2 with TRBJ2-1, with D perhaps TRBD1 or TRBD2 (5 bases each). The V end lost 7 bases, the J end lost 7 bases, and 17 bases lay between the germline ends. The CDR3 sequence is 14 residues long. Per germline, CDR1 SNHLY and CDR2 FYNNEI.

The DNA of the CDR3 is TGTGCCAGCTCACCAGCGACAGACAATCAGCCCCAGCATTTT. This codes for CASSPATDNQPQHF. This sequence joins TRBV18 and TRBJ1-5; possibly TRBD1 for D (5 bases). Germline lookup yields CDR1 KGHSH and CDR2 LQKENI. Deletions cut 2 bases from V and 3 bases from J, with 8 bases between. The CDR3 totals 14 residues. The variable domain in full, with the rest retrieved from reference TRBV18 and TRBJ1-5, is NAGVMQNPRHLVRRRGQEARLRCSPMKGHSHVYWYRQLPEEGLKFMVYLQKENIIDESGMPKERFSAEFPKEGPSILRIQQVVRGDSAAYFCASSPATDNQPQHFGDGTRLSIL.

The chain couples TRBV9 to TRBJ2-5; D may be TRBD1 or TRBD2 (5 bases each). The V end was cut by 4 bases, the J end by 5 bases, with 12 bases between. This CDR3 contains 13 residues. The germline CDR1 and CDR2 sequences are SGDLS and YYNGEE. For the CDR3, the DNA is TGTGCCAGCAGCCCCCCCCGGGGCGAGACCCAGTACTTC. Amino acid sequence: CASSPPRGETQYF.

This chain's CDR3 is CASSFTLGSGRVTGELFF. Here the CDR3 DNA reads TGTGCCAGCAGCTTCACCCTGGGTAGCGGGAGAGTTACCGGGGAGCTGTTTTTT. The chain carries TRBV7-8 and TRBJ2-2; 9 nucleotides agree with TRBD2. The trim removed 3 bases at V and 5 bases at J, leaving 13 bases unmatched. The CDR3 contains 18 residues. Germline V gives CDR1 SGHVS, CDR2 FQNEAQ.

This clone has only one observation. The chain links TRBV29-1 to TRBJ1-5, with TRBD1 as a possible D gene (5 bases). Trimming took off 5 bases at V and 5 bases at J, with 13 bases between the two ends. The V gene's germline CDR1 is SQVTM and CDR2 ANQGSEA. CDR3 length: 13 amino acids. CDR3 amino acids: CSVSRGPDQPQHF. The CDR3 bases are TGCAGCGTTAGTAGGGGCCCCGATCAGCCCCAGCATTTT. The variable domain in full, with the rest retrieved from reference TRBV29-1 and TRBJ1-5, is SAVISQKPSRDICQRGTSLTIQCQVDSQVTMMFWYRQQPGQSLTLIATANQGSEATYESGFVIDKFPISRPNLTFSTLTVSNMSPEDSSIYLCSVSRGPDQPQHFGDGTRLSIL.

The genes are TRBV6-5 and TRBJ2-5, with D perhaps matching TRBD1 or TRBD2 (5 bases each). Germline values: CDR1 MNHEY, CDR2 SVGAGI. V was trimmed by 3 bases and J by 7 bases, leaving 12 bases between them. The CDR3 length is 13 residues. The CDR3 region has the DNA TGTGCCAGCAGTTATAATGGGGGTGGGACCCAGTACTTC. Translating gives CASSYNGGGTQYF.

This clone was seen a single time. The genes are TRBV9 and TRBJ2-5; possibly TRBD2 for D (5 bases). Trimming removed 2 bases from V and 2 bases from J, with 10 bases in between. Per the germline V gene, CDR1 is SGDLS and CDR2 is YYNGEE. CDR3 length: 14 residues. The CDR3 coding sequence is TGTGCCAGCAGCGTTACGGGCGGGCAAGAGACCCAGTACTTC. This gives the protein CASSVTGGQETQYF.

This clone was seen just once. The rearrangement joins TRBV7-3 to TRBJ2-7; either TRBD1 or TRBD2 may supply D (5 bases each). The V gene's germline CDR1 is SGHTA and CDR2 FQGTGA. CDR3 length equals 13 residues. V lost 5 bases, J lost 3 bases, and 11 bases lay in between. CDR3 coding DNA: TGTGCCAGCAGCCCACCGGGACGCTACGAGCAGTACTTC. Its translation is CASSPPGRYEQYF.

This chain uses TRBV10-2 with TRBJ1-2; TRBD1 aligns across 10 bases. Germline-derived CDR1 and CDR2 are WSHSY and SAAADI. With V trimmed by 6 bases and J by 6 bases, 4 bases remained unmatched. The length of the CDR3 is 13 residues. CDR3: CASRGQGKDGYTF. DNA of the CDR3: TGCGCCAGCAGGGGACAGGGGAAAGATGGCTACACCTTC.

This chain uses TRBV5-1 with TRBJ1-5; D unclear. CDR3 length: 13 residues. Trimming shortened V by 3 bases and J by 7 bases, and 11 bases separated the two germline ends. Per the germline V gene, CDR1 is SGHRS and CDR2 is YFSETQ. The CDR3 sequence: CASSSTTGQPQHF. CDR3 coding DNA: TGCGCCAGCAGCTCGACAACGGGACAGCCCCAGCATTTT.